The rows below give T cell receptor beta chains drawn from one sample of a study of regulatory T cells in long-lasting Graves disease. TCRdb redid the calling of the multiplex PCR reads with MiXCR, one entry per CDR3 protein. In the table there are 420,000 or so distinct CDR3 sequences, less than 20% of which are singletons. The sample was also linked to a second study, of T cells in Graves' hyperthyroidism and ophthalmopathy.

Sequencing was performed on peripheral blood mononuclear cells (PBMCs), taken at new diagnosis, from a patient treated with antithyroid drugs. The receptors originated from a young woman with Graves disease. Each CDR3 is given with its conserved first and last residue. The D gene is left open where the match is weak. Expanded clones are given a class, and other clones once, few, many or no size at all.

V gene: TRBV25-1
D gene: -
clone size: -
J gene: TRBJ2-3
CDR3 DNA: TGTGCCAGCAGTGAACGTTTCTACACAGATACGCAGTATTTT
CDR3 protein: CASSERFYTDTQYF

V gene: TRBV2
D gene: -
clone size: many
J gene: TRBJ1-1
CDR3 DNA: TGTGCCAGCAGTGAAGGTCCAGGTTTAGAAGCTTTCTTT
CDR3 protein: CASSEGPGLEAFF

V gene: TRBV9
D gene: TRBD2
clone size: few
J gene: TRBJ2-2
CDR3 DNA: TGTGCCAGCAGCCCCCGACTCGGACTAGCGGGATTTACCGGGGAGCTGTTTTTT
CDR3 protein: CASSPRLGLAGFTGELFF

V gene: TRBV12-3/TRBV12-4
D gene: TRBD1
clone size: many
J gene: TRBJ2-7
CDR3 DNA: TGTGCCAGCAGCAACCCCGGGACAGGGGACGAGCAGTACTTC
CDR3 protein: CASSNPGTGDEQYF

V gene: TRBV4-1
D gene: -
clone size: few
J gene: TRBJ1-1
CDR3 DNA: TGCGCCAGCAGATATCGCACCTCCACCGCATCGGACACTGAAGCTTTCTTT
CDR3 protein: CASRYRTSTASDTEAFF

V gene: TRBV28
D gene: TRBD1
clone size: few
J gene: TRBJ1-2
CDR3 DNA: TGTGCCAGCACACACGGAGGACAGGTCAGGGGCTATGGCTACACCTTC
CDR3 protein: CASTHGGQVRGYGYTF

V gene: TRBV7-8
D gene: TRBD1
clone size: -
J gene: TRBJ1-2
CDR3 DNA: TGTGCCAGCAGCTTAGCGGCGACAGGGGCGCACTATGGCTACACCTTC
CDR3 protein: CASSLAATGAHYGYTF

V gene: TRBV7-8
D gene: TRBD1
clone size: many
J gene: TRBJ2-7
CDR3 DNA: TGTGCCAGCAGCTTACCTAGATCCGGGACAGGGAATAACGAGCAGTACTTC
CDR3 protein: CASSLPRSGTGNNEQYF

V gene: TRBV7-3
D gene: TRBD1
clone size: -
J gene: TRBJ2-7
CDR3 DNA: TGTGCCAGCAGCTTATATAATTGGAATTGGTGGGGACAGAAAACCTACGAGCAGTACTTC
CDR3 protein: CASSLYNWNWWGQKTYEQYF

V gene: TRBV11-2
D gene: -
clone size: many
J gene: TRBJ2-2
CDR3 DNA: TGTGCCAGCAGCTTATCCTGGAGTAACACCGGGGAGCTGTTTTTT
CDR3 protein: CASSLSWSNTGELFF

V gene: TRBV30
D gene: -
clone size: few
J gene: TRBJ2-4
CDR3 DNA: TGTGCCTGGAGTGGGGGACCGACAGAAAACATTCAGTACTTC
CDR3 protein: CAWSGGPTENIQYF

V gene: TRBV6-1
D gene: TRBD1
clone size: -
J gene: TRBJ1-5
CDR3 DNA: TGTGCCAGCAGAAGACAGGGGAGCGATCAGCCCCAGCATTTT
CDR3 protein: CASRRQGSDQPQHF

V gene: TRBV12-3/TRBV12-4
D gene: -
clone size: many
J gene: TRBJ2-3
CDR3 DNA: TGTGCCAGCAGTTTAATATCTAGCACAGATACGCAGTATTTT
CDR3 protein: CASSLISSTDTQYF

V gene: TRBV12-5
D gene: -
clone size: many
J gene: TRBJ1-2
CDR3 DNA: TGTGCTAGTGGTCTCCTACCATATGGCTACACCTTC
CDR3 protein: CASGLLPYGYTF